This T cell receptor beta chain is drawn from a study of blood T cells in healthy people across ages. The CDR3 spans 17 residues. Germline-derived CDR1 and CDR2 are SGHVS and FNYEAQ. V lost 5 bases and J lost 4; bases outside the gene matches: 10. Peripheral blood samples of around 9.5 milliliters were drawn from each donor. A J-beta primer mix and a sample-barcoded 5' primer were used in a second PCR of about 7 to 11 cycles. TCRdb recomputed calls from the 5' RACE reads with MiXCR, one row per CDR3 protein. The repertoire consists of 800,000 to 1,000,000 distinct CDR3 sequences, with 40% to 60% occurring once and the leading ten covering 10% to 15%.

Source material: blood. V usage is TRBV7-6 and J usage is TRBJ2-3; 12 bases are a match to TRBD2. The receptor's source is a young man in good health. The CDR3 nucleotides are TGTGCCAGCAGCGCCTTCACTAGCGGGGGGACCGCAGATACGCAGTATTTT. This sequence encodes CASSAFTSGGTADTQYF.